The present T cell receptor (beta chain) was sequenced within a study of prognosis after radiotherapy for stage I lung cancer. Study overall: Development of distant metastases after radiotherapy was seen in several patients at a median of around seven months, with no significant progression in under 17.

Two-round multiplex PCR on genomic DNA was the method by which TCR beta CDR3 was amplified. For every TRBV and TRBJ gene, a specific primer was used in first-round PCR. TCRdb reprocessed the multiplex PCR reads with MiXCR, giving one entry per CDR3 protein. The sample has about 35,000 distinct CDR3 sequences, 25% to 40% seen once. In the case of this clonotype: At one end the junction does not follow the germline gene, possibly because of a read error.

The CDR3 runs 15 residues. Germline-derived CDR1 and CDR2 are MNHEY and SVGEGT. This specimen was PBMCs, taken before or after stereotactic body radiation therapy (not recorded which). This clonotype originated in a donor aged 50 or older with non-small cell lung cancer. The V call is TRBV6-2 or TRBV6-3, the J call TRBJ2-2; D is perhaps TRBD1 or TRBD2 (5 bases each). The CDR3 nucleotides read TGTGCCAGCAGTCACCCCCCACGGGGCGGCGGCGAGCTGTCTTTT. This sequence encodes CASSHPPRGGGELSF.